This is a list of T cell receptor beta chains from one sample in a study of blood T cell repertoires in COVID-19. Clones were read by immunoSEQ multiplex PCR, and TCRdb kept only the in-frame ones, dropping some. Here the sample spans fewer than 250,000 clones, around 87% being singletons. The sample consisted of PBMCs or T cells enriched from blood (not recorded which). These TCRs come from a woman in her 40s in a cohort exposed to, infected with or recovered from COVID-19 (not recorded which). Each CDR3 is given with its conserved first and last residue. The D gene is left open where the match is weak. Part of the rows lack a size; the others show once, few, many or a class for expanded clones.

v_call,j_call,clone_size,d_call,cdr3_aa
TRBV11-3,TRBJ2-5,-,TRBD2,CASSPGLQETQYF
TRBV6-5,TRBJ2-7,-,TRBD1,CASRAIDRETYEQYF
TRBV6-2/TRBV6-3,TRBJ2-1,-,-,CASSYGGEQFF
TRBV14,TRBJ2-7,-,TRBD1,CASSLPEGTGGMDEQYF
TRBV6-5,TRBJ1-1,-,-,CASSRGGDTEAFF
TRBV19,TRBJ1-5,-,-,CASNPQEYSNQPQHF
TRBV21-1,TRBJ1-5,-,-,CASSTHRGRLNQPQHF
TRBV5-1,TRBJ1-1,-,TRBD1,CASSLAGQGVGTEAFF
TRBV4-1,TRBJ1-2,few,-,CASSQAGPTHGYTF
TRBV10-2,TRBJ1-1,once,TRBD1,CASGESGTAIMNTEAFF
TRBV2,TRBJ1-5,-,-,CASNEGGNQPQHF
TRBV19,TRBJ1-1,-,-,CASSWGRTRTEAFF
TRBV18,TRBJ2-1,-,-,CASSPRDTSYNEQFF
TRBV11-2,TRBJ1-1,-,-,CASSFSAEMNTEAFF
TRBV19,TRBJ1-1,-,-,CASSITGGGNTEAFF
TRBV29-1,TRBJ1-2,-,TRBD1,CSVGTGGTYGYTF
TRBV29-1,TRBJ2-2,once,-,CSAREVVGGELFF
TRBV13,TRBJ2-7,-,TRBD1,CASSFRTGLTYEQYF
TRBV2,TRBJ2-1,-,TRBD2,CASSVRSGGEYNEQFF
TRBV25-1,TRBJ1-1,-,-,CASSDLYTEAFF
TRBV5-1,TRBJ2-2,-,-,CASSLALDTGELFF
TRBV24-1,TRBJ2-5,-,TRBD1,CATSDPRDRGPGETQYF
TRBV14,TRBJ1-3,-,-,CASSPLQTVGNTIYF
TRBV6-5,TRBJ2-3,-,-,CASSYLWGGRTDTQYF
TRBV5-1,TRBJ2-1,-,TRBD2,CASSLVVRGANDEQFF
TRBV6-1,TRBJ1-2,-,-,CASSEVEELYGYTF